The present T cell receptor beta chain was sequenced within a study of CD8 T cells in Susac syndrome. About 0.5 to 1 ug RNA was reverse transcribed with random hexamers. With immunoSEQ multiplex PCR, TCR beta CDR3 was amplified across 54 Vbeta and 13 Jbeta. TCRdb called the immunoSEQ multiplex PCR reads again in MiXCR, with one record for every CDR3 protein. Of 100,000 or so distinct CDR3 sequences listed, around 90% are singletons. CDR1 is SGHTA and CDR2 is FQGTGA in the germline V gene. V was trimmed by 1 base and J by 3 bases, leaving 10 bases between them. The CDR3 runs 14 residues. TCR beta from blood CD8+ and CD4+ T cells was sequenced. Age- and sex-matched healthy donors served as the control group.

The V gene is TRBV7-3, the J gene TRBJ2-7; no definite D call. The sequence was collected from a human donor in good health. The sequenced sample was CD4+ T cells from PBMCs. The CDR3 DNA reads TGTGCCAGCAGCTTAATGGGTTTTGGCTACGAGCAGTACTTC. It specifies CASSLMGFGYEQYF.